The T cell receptor beta chain described here comes from a study of tumor-infiltrating lymphocytes in oesophageal squamous cell carcinoma. TCRdb reprocessed the PCR reads via MiXCR and lists one record per CDR3 protein. Of fewer than 15,000 distinct CDR3 sequences listed, about half were seen once; the top ten hold over 10%. There are 12 residues in the CDR3. Trimming left V 5 bases short and J 13 bases short, with 15 bases between. CDR1 and CDR2 from the germline V gene are MDHEN and SYDVKM. Sequencing was carried out using blood. This clonotype was sampled from a female donor with esophageal squamous cell carcinoma. This sequence joins TRBV28 and TRBJ2-4; D may be TRBD1 or TRBD2 (5 bases each). The CDR3 spells CASSRPVGEQYF. The CDR3 DNA follows: TGTGCCAGCAGTCGCCCCGTGGGGGAGCAGTACTTC.